Given below is one T cell receptor (beta chain) in context. The antigen remains unidentified. This record comes from a study of vaccination and CD4 T cells after COVID-19. Turning to the study itself: Overlapping spike peptides served as the stimulus for the cells. These peptides came from SARS-CoV-2 and from the common cold coronaviruses HCoV-NL63, HCoV-OC43 and HCoV-229E. General study results and limits: From 21 to 38, the median of SARS-CoV-2-reactive clonotypes rose without reaching significance.

V lost 4 bases to trimming and J lost 0 bases, with 13 bases between them. CDR3 length: 15 residues. Germline V gives CDR1 SEHNR, CDR2 FQNEAQ (reference sequence). The treatment: roughly ten-day PBMC culture with coronavirus spike peptide pools or control peptides (ViraFEST assay). Negative selection yielded CD4+ T cells from day-10 cultures. Sequenced with the Oncomine TCR Beta short-read assay was DNA taken from cultured CD4+ T cells. Using its own MiXCR run on the PCR reads, TCRdb lists one record per CDR3 protein. The sample has about 14,000 distinct CDR3 sequences; 30% to 35% are singletons. The sequence was collected from a human donor who had recovered from COVID-19. The specimen was CD4+ T cells from blood, cultured in vitro, collected after SARS-CoV-2 vaccination. This sequence joins TRBV7-9 and TRBJ2-7, with D possibly TRBD2 on 5 matching bases. This chain's CDR3 is CASSYGIVSSYEQYF. DNA of the CDR3: TGTGCCAGCAGCTACGGGATAGTTTCCTCCTACGAGCAGTACTTC. Based on the CDR3 plus reference TRBV7-9 and TRBJ2-7, the full variable domain is DTGVSQNPRHKITKRGQNVTFRCDPISEHNRLYWYRQTLGQGPEFLTYFQNEAQLEKSRLLSDRFSAERPKGSFSTLEIQRTEQGDSAMYLCASSYGIVSSYEQYFGPGTRLTVT.